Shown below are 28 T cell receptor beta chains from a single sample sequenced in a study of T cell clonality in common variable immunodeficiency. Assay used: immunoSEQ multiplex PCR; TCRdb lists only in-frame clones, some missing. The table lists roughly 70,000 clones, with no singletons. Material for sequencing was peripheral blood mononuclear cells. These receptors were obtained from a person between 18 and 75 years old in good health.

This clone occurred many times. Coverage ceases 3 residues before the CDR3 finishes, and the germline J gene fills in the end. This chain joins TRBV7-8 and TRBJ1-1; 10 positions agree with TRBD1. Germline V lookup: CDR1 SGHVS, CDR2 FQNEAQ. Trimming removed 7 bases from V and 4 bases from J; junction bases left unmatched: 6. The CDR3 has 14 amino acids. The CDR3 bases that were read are TGTGCCAGCACCCCGTGGACAGGGGGCACTGAA. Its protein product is CASTPWTGGTE. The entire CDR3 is CASTPWTGGTEAFF.

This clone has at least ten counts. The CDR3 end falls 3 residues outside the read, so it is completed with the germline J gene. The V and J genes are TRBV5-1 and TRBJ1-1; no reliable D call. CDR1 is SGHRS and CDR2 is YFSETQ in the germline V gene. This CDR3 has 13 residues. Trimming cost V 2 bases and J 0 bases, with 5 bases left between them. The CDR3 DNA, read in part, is TGCGCCAGCAGCTTTAGCCTGAACACTGAA. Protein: CASSFSLNTE. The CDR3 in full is CASSFSLNTEAFF. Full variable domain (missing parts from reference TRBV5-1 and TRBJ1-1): KAGVTQTPRYLIKTRGQQVTLSCSPISGHRSVSWYQQTPGQGLQFLFEYFSETQRNKGNFPGRFSGRQFSNSRSEMNVSTLELGDSALYLCASSFSLNTEAFFGQGTRLTVV.

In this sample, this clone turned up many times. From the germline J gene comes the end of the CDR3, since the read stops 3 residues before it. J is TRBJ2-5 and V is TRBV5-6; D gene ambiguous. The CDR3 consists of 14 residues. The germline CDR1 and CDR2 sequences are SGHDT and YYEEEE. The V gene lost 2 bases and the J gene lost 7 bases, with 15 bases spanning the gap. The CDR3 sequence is CASSFWARQTTQYF. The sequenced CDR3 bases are TGTGCCAGCAGCTTTTGGGCCCGCCAAACGACC.

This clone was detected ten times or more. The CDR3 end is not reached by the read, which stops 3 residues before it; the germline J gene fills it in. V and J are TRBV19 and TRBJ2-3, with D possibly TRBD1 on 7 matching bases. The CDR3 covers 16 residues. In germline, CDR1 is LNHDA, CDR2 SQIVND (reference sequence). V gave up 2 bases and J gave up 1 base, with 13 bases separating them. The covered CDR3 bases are TGTGCCAGTAGTATAAGGAGGGGGCGCGGCACAGATACG. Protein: CASSIRRGRGTDT. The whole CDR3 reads CASSIRRGRGTDTQYF.

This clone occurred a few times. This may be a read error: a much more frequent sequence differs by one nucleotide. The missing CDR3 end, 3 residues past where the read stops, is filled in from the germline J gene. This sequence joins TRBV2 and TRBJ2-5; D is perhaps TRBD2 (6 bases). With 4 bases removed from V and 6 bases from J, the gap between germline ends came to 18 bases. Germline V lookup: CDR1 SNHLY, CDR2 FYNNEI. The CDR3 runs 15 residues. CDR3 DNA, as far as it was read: TGTGCCAGCAGTGGGCGGGGAAGCGGCAATCAGACC. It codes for CASSGRGSGNQT. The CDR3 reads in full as CASSGRGSGNQTQYF.

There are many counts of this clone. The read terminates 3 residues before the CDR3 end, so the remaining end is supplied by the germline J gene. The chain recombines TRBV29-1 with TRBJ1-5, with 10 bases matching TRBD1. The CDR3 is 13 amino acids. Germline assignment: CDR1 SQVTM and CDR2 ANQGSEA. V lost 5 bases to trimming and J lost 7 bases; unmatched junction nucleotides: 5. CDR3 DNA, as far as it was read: TGCAGCGTTCAGACAGGGGGCGGGCAGCCC. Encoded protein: CSVQTGGGQP. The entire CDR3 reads CSVQTGGGQPQHF.

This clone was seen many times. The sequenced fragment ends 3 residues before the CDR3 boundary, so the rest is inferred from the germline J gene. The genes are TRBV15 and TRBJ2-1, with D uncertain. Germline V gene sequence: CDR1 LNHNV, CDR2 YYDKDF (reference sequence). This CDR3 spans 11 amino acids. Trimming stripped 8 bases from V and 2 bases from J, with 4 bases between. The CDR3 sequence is CATRAYNEQFF. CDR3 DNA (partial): TGTGCCACCCGGGCCTACAATGAG. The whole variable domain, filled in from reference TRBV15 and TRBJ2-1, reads DAMVIQNPRYQVTQFGKPVTLSCSQTLNHNVMYWYQQKSSQAPKLLFHYYDKDFNNEADTPDNFQSRRPNTSFCFLDIRSPGLGDTAMYLCATRAYNEQFFGPGTRLTVL.

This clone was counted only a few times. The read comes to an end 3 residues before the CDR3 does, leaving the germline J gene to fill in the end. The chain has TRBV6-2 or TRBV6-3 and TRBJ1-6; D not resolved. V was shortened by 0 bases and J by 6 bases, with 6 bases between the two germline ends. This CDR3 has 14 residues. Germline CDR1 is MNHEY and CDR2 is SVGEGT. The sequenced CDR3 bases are TGTGCCAGCAGTTACTCAGGCACTAATTCACCC. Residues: CASSYSGTNSP. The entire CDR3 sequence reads CASSYSGTNSPLHF.

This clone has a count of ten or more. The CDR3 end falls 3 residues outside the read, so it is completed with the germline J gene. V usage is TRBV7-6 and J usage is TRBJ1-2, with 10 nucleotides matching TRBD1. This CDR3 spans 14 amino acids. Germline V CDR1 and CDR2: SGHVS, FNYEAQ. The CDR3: CASSSTGTGDGYTF. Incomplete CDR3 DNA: TGTGCCAGCAGCTCCACCGGGACAGGGGACGGC.

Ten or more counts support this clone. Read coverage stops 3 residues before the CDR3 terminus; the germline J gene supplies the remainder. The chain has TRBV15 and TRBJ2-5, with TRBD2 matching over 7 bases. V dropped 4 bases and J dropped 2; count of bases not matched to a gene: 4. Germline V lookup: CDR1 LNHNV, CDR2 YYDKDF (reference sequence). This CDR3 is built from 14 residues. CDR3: CATSTLAAQETQYF. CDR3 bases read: TGTGCCACCAGCACTCTAGCGGCTCAAGAGACC.

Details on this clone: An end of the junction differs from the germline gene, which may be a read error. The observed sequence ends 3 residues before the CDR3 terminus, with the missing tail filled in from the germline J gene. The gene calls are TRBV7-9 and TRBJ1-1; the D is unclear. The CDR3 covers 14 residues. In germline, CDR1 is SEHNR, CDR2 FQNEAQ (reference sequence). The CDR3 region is CSSSLERQVAEAFF. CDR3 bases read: TGTTCCAGCAGCTTAGAGAGGCAGGTCGCTGAA.

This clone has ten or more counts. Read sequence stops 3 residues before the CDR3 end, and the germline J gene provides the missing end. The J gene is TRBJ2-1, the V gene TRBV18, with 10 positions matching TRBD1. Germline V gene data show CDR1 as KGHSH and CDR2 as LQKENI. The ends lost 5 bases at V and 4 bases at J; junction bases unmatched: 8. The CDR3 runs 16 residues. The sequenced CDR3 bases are TGTGCCAGCTCAGGCGGGACAGGGGTATTATACAATGAG. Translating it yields CASSGGTGVLYNE. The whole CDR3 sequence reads CASSGGTGVLYNEQFF.

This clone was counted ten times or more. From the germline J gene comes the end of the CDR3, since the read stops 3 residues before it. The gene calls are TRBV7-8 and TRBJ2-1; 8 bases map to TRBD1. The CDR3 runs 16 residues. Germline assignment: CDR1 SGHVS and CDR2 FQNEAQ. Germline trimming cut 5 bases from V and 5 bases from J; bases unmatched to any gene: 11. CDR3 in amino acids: CASSRVRDRGDNEQFF. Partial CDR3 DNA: TGTGCCAGCAGCCGGGTCCGAGACAGGGGTGACAATGAG.

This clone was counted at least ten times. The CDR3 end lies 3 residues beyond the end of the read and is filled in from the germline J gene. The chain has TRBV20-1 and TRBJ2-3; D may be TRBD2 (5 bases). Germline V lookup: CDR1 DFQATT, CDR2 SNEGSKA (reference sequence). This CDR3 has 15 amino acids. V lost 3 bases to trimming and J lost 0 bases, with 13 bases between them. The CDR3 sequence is CSASLWPGSTDTQYF. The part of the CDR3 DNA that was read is TGCAGTGCTAGTCTGTGGCCGGGGAGCACAGATACG.

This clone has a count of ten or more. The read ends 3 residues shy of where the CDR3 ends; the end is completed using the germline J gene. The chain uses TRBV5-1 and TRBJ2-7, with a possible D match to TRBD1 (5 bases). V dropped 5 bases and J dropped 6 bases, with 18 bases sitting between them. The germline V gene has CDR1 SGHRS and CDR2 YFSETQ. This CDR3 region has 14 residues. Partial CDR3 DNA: TGCGCCAGCAGTTCGGCAGTCCCAAGGGGCGAG. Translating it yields CASSSAVPRGE. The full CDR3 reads CASSSAVPRGEQYF.

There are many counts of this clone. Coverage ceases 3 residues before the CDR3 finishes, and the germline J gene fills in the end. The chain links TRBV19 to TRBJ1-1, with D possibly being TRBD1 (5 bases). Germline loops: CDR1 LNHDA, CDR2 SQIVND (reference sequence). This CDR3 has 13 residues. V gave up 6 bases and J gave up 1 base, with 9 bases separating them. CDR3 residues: CASRAGSNTEAFF. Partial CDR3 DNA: TGTGCCAGTAGGGCAGGGTCGAACACTGAA.

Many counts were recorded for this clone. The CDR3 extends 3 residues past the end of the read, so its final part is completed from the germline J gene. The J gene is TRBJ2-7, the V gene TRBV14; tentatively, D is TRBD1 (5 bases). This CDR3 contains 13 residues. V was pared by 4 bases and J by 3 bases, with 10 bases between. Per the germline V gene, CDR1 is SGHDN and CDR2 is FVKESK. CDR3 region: CASSLLQGYEQYF. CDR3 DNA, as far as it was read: TGTGCCAGCAGCCTCCTCCAGGGCTACGAG.

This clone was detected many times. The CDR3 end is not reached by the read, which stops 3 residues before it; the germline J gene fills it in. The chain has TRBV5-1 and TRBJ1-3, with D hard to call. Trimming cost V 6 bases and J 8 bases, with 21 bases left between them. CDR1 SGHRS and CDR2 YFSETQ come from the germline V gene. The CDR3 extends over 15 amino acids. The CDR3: CASKAGDRIYDTIYF. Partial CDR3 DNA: TGCGCCAGCAAAGCAGGCGACCGAATATATGACACC.

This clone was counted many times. The CDR3 bases that were read are TGTGCCAGCAGCTTCTTCGTGGGGCACTACGAG. Amino acid sequence: CASSFFVGHYE. The entire CDR3 reads CASSFFVGHYEQYF. This chain links TRBV11-2 with TRBJ2-7; the D gene is possibly TRBD1 (5 bases). Sequencing ends 3 residues short of the CDR3 end; the germline J gene provides the rest. The germline V and J ends were trimmed by 3 bases and 3 bases, with 12 bases remaining between them. In germline, CDR1 is SGHAT, CDR2 FQNNGV. This CDR3 is 14 amino acids long.

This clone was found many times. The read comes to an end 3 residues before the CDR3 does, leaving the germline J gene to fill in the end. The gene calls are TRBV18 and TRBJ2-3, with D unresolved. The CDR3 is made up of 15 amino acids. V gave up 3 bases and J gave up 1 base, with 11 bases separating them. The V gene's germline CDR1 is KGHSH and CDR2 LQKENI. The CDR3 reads CASSPEQFGTDTQYF. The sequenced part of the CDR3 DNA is TGTGCCAGCTCACCCGAACAGTTTGGCACAGATACG. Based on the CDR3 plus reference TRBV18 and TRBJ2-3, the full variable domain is NAGVMQNPRHLVRRRGQEARLRCSPMKGHSHVYWYRQLPEEGLKFMVYLQKENIIDESGMPKERFSAEFPKEGPSILRIQQVVRGDSAAYFCASSPEQFGTDTQYFGPGTRLTVL.

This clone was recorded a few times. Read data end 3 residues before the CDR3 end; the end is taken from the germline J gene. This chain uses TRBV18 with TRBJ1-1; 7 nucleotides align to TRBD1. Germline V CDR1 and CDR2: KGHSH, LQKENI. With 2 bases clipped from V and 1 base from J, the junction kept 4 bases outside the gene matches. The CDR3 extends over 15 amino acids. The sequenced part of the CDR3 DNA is TGTGCCAGCTCACCAAACAGGGGCCCGAACACTGAA. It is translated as CASSPNRGPNTE. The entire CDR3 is CASSPNRGPNTEAFF.

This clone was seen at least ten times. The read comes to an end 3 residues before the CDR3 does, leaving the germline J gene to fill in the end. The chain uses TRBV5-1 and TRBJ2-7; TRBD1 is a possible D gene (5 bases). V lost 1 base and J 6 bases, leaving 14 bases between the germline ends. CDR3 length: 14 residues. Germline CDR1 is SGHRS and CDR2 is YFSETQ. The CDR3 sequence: CASSLYKVRGEQYF. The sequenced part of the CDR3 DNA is TGCGCCAGCAGCTTGTACAAGGTTAGGGGCGAG.

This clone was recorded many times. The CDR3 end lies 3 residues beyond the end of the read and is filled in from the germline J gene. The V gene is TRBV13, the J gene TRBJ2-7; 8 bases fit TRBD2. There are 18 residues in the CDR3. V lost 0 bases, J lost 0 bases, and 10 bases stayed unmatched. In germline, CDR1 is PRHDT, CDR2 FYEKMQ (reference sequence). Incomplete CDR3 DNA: TGTGCCAGCAGCTTAGGCGGGGCGGGGGGCCAGAGCTCCTACGAG. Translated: CASSLGGAGGQSSYE. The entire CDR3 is CASSLGGAGGQSSYEQYF.

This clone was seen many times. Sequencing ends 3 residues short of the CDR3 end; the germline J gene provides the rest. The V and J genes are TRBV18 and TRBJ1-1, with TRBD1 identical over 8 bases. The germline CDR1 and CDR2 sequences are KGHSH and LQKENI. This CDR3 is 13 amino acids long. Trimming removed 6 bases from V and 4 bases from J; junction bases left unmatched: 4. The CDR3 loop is CASSSTGGTEAFF. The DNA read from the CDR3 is TGTGCCAGCTCGTCCACAGGGGGCACTGAA. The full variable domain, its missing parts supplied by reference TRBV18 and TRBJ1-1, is NAGVMQNPRHLVRRRGQEARLRCSPMKGHSHVYWYRQLPEEGLKFMVYLQKENIIDESGMPKERFSAEFPKEGPSILRIQQVVRGDSAAYFCASSSTGGTEAFFGQGTRLTVV.

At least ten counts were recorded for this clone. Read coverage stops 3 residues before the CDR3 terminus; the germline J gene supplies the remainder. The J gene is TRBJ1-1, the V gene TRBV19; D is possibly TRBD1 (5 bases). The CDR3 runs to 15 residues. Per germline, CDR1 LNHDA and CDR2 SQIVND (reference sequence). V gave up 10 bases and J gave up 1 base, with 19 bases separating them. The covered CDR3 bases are TGTGCCACCAAACCGGCGGGGGGTACGAACACTGAA. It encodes CATKPAGGTNTE. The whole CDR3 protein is CATKPAGGTNTEAFF.

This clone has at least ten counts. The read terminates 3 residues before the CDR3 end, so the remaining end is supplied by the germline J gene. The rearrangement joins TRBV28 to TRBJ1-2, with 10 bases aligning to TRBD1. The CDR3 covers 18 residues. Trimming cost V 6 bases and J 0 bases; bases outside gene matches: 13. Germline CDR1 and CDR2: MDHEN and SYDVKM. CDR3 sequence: CASSGTGTGVPPNYGYTF. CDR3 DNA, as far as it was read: TGTGCCAGCAGCGGGACCGGGACAGGGGTTCCCCCTAACTATGGC.

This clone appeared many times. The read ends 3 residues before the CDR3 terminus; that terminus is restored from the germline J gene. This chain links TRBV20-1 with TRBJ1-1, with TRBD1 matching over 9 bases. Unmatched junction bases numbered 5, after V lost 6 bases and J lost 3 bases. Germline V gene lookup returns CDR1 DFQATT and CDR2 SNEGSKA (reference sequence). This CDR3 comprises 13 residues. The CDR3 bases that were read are TGCAGTGCCAGGACAGGGGTCGACACTGAA. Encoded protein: CSARTGVDTE. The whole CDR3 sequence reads CSARTGVDTEAFF.

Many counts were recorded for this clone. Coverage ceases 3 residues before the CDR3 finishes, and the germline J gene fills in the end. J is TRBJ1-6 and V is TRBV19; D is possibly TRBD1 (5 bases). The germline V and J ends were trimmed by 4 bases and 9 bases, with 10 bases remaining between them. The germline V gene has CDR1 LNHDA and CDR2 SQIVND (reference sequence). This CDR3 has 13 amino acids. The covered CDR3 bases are TGTGCCAGTAGTAATACAGGAACTTCACCC. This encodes CASSNTGTSP. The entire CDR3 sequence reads CASSNTGTSPLHF.